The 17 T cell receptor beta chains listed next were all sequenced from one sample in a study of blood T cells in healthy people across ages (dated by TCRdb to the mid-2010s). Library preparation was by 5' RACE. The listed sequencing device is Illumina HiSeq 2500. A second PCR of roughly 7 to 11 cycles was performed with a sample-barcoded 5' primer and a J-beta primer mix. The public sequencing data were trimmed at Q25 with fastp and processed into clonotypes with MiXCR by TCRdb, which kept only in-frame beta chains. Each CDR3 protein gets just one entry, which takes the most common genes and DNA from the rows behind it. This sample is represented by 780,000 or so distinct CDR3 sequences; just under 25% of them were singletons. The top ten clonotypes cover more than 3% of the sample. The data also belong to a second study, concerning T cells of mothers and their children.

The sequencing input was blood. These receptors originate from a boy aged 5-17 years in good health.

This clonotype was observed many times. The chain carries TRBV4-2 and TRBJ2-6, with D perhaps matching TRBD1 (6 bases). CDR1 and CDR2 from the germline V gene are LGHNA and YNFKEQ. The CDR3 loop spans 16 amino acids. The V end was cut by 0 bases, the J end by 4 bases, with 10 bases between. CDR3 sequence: CASSQEQGSGANVLTF. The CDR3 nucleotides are TGTGCCAGCAGCCAAGAACAGGGCTCCGGGGCCAACGTCCTGACTTTC.

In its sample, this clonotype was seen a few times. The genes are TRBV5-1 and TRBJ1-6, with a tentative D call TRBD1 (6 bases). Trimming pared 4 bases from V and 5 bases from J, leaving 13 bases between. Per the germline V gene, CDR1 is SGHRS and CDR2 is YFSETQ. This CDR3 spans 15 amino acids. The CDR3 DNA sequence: TGCGCCAGCAGCGGAGACAGGAATGATAATTCACCCCTCCACTTT. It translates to CASSGDRNDNSPLHF.

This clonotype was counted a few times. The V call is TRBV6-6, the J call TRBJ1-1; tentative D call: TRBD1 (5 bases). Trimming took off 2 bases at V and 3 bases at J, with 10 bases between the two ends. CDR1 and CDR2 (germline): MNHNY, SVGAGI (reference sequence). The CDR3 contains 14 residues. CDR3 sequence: CASSYRGIDTEAFF. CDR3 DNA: TGTGCCAGCAGTTACCGGGGGATCGACACTGAAGCTTTCTTT.

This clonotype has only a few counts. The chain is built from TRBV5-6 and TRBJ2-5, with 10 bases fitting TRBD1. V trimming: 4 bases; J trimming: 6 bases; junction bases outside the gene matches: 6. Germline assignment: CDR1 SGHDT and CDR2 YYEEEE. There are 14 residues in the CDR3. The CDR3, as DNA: TGTGCCAGCAGCAGGGACAGGGGCGGCAAGACCCAGTACTTC. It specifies CASSRDRGGKTQYF.

CDR3 loop: CASSSGGYATNEKLFF. Written as DNA, the CDR3 is TGTGCCAGCAGCTCGGGGGGATATGCAACTAATGAAAAACTGTTTTTT. The rearrangement joins TRBV13 to TRBJ1-4, with D perhaps TRBD1 (5 bases). Germline V lookup: CDR1 PRHDT, CDR2 FYEKMQ (reference sequence). V shed 4 bases and J shed 0 bases, with 12 bases lying between them. This CDR3 contains 16 residues.

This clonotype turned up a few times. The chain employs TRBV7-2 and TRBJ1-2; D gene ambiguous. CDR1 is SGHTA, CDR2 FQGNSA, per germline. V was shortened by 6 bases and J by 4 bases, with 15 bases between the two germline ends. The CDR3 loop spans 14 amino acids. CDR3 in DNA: TGTGCCAGCAGGGGGTGGAGAGGGTTCTATGGCTACACCTTC. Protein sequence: CASRGWRGFYGYTF.

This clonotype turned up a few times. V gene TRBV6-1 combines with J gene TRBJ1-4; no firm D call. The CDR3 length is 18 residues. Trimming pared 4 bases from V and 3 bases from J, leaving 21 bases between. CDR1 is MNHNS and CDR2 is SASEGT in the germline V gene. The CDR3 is CASSGIPGDSKPNEKLFF. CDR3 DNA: TGTGCCAGCAGTGGTATTCCCGGAGATTCAAAGCCTAATGAAAAACTGTTTTTT.

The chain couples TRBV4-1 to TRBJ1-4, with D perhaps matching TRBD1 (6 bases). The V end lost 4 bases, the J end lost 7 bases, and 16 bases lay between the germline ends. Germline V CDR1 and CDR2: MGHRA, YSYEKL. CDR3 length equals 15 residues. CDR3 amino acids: CASSLGQSLGEKLFF. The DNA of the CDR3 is TGCGCCAGCAGCCTTGGACAGTCCCTCGGTGAAAAACTGTTTTTT.

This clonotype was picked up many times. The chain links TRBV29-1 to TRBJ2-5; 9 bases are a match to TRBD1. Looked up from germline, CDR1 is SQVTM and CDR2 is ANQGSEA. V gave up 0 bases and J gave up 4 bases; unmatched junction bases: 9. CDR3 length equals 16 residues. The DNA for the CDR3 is TGCAGCGTTGAAGATCGGGGGACAGGGAGGGGAGAGACCCAGTACTTC. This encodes CSVEDRGTGRGETQYF.

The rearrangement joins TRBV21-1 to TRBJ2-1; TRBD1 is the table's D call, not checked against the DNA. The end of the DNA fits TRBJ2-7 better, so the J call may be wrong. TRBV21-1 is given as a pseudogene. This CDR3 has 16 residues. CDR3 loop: CASSKVPDKSSYEQYF. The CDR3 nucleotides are TGTGCCAGCAGCAAAGTTCCCGACAAGTCCTCCTACGAGCAGTACTTC.

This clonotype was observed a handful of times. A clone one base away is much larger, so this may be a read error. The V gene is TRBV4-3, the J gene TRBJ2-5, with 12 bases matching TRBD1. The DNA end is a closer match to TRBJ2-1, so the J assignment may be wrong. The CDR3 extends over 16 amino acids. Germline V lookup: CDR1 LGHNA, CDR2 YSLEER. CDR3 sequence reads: CASSRVGGDRGQEQFF. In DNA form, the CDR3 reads TGCGCCAGCAGCCGAGTAGGTGGGGACAGGGGGCAAGAGCAGTTCTTC.

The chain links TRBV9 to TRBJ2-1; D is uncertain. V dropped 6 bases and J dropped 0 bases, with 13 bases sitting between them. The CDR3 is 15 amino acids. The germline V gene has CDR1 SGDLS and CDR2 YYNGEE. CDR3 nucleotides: TGTGCCAGCAACACTGACTGGAACTCCTACAATGAGCAGTTCTTC. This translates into CASNTDWNSYNEQFF.

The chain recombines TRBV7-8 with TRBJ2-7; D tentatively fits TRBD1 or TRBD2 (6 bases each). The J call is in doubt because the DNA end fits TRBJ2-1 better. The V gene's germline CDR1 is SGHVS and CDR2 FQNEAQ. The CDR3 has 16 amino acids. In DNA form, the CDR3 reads TGTGCCAGCAGCTTTCTTCGGGGGCTAATGGGGGATGGGCAGTTCTTC. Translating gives CASSFLRGLMGDGQFF.

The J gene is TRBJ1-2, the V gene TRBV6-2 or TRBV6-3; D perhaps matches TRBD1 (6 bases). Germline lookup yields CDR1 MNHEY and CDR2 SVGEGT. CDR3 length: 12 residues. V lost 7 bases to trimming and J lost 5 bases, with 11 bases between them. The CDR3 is CASNDRLYGYTF. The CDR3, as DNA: TGTGCCAGCAACGACAGGCTATATGGCTACACCTTC.

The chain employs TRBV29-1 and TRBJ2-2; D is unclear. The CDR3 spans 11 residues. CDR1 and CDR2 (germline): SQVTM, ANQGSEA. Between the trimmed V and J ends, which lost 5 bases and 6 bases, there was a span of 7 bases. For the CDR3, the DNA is TGCAGCGTTAGGGTAGCCGGGGAGCTGTTTTTT. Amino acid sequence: CSVRVAGELFF.

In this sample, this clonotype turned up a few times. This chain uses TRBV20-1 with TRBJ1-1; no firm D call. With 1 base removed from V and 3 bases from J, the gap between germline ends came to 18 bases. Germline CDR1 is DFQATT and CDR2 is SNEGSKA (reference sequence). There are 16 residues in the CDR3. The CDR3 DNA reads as TGCAGTGCTAGAGTAGATCGCCGGAGCGGAGACACTGAAGCTTTCTTT. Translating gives CSARVDRRSGDTEAFF.

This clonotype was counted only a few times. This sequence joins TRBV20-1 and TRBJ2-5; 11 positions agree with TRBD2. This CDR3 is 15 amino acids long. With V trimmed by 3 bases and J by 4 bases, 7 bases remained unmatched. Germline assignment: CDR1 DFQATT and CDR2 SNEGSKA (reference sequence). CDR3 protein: CSARLPSGGRETQYF. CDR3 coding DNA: TGCAGTGCTAGGCTTCCTAGCGGGGGGAGAGAGACCCAGTACTTC.